The 4 T cell receptor beta chains listed next were all sequenced from one sample in a study of blood T cell repertoires in COVID-19. Method: immunoSEQ multiplex PCR; TCRdb's copy keeps in-frame clones and lacks some. The profile shows 100,000 to 150,000 clones, roughly three quarters of them singletons. The specimen sequenced was peripheral blood. The origin of the receptors is a human donor in a cohort sampled during active COVID-19.

The chain recombines TRBV19 with TRBJ2-5, with 11 positions matching TRBD1. Germline CDR1 is LNHDA and CDR2 is SQIVND (reference sequence). The CDR3 consists of 15 residues. Unmatched junction bases numbered 4, after V lost 4 bases and J lost 3 bases. The CDR3 nucleotides are TGTGCCAGTAGTAACGGGGACAGGGGGGAAGAGACCCAGTACTTC. Protein product: CASSNGDRGEETQYF.

V is TRBV28 and J is TRBJ1-4, with TRBD1 matching 9 bases. The CDR3 spans 13 residues. J lost 6 bases, V lost 6 bases, and 2 bases had no gene match. Germline-derived CDR1 and CDR2 are MDHEN and SYDVKM. CDR3 sequence reads: CASRTGGHEKLFF. In DNA, the CDR3 is TGTGCCAGCAGGACAGGGGGACATGAAAAACTGTTTTTT.

This CDR3 reads CASSPQASYEQYF. CDR3 bases: TGCGCCAGCAGCCCACAGGCTTCCTACGAGCAGTACTTC. The chain has TRBV5-1 and TRBJ2-7; D possibly corresponds to TRBD1 (5 bases). V was shortened by 4 bases and J by 1 base, with 9 bases between the two germline ends. The germline V gene encodes CDR1 SGHRS and CDR2 YFSETQ. The CDR3 has 13 amino acids.

This clone was found once. V and J are TRBV28 and TRBJ1-2, with 9 positions matching TRBD1. CDR3 length: 16 amino acids. V trimming: 6 bases; J trimming: 5 bases; junction bases outside the gene matches: 13. Germline CDR1 MDHEN, CDR2 SYDVKM. As DNA, the CDR3 is TGTGCCAGCAGGGAGCGGGGGACAGGGTCGGAATATGGCTACACCTTC. Translating it yields CASRERGTGSEYGYTF.